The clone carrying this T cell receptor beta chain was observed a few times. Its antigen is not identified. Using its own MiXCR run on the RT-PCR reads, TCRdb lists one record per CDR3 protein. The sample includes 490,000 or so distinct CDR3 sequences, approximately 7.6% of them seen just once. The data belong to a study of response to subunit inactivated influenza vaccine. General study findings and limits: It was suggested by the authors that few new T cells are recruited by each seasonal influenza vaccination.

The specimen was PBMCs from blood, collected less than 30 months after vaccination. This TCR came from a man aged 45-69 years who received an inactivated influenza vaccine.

CDR3 amino acids: CASRDRDLIGFWEKLFF. The DNA of the CDR3 is TGTGCCAGCAGAGACAGGGATCTTATTGGATTCTGGGAAAAACTGTTTTTT. The rearrangement joins TRBV2 to TRBJ1-4, with 7 bases identical to TRBD1. The V segment lost 6 bases and the J segment 8 bases; nucleotides outside the gene matches: 18. Germline assignment: CDR1 SNHLY and CDR2 FYNNEI. There are 17 residues in the CDR3.